Each of the 27 T cell receptor beta chains below was sequenced from the same sample in a study of cytomegalovirus exposure and HLA in healthy donors. PCR involved 60 Vbeta and 13 Jbeta primers. This table comes from immunoSEQ multiplex PCR, and its TCRdb copy is limited to in-frame clones, with some not included. The data hold nearly 110,000 clones, with more than 75% observed a single time. Material: PBMCs. The source is a man under 40 in good health and CMV-seropositive.

This chain uses TRBV5-1 with TRBJ1-3; D may be TRBD1 (5 bases). CDR1 is SGHRS and CDR2 is YFSETQ in the germline V gene. CDR3 size: 15 residues. V shed 0 bases and J shed 3 bases, with 10 bases lying between them. CDR3: CASSLAGGFGNTIYF. CDR3 DNA sequence: TGCGCCAGCAGCTTGGCCGGGGGGTTTGGAAACACCATATATTTT.

This sequence joins TRBV28 and TRBJ1-4, with D perhaps matching TRBD1 (6 bases). The V and J ends lost 3 bases and 7 bases respectively, with 15 bases between them. Germline CDR1 and CDR2: MDHEN and SYDVKM. This CDR3 has 15 residues. In DNA form, the CDR3 reads TGTGCCAGCAGTTTTTCCCAGGGGTCTGGTGAAAAACTGTTTTTT. Protein sequence: CASSFSQGSGEKLFF.

J is TRBJ2-3 and V is TRBV5-4; D is ambiguous. The CDR3 covers 15 residues. Trimming shortened V by 0 bases and J by 8 bases, and 16 bases separated the two germline ends. Germline values: CDR1 SGHNT, CDR2 YYREEE (reference sequence). The CDR3 spells CASSLAGGPRRTQYF. For the CDR3, the DNA is TGTGCCAGCAGCTTGGCCGGCGGCCCCCGTCGTACGCAGTATTTT.

This chain links TRBV5-1 with TRBJ1-3, with D uncertain. The CDR3 runs 14 residues. With 3 bases removed from V and 0 bases from J, the gap between germline ends came to 7 bases. Germline values: CDR1 SGHRS, CDR2 YFSETQ. In nucleotides, the CDR3 is TGCGCCAGCAGCTCTGAGTACTCTGGAAACACCATATATTTT. As protein: CASSSEYSGNTIYF.

The V and J genes are TRBV10-2 and TRBJ1-1; D unresolved. Germline V gives CDR1 WSHSY, CDR2 SAAADI. Trimming shortened V by 3 bases and J by 10 bases, and 9 bases separated the two germline ends. This CDR3 contains 11 residues. The CDR3: CASSDGARAFF. In nucleotides, the CDR3 is TGCGCCAGCAGTGATGGAGCTAGAGCTTTCTTT.

The chain has TRBV5-6 and TRBJ2-3; tentatively, D is TRBD1 (6 bases). Between the trimmed V and J ends, which lost 2 bases and 1 base, there was a span of 11 bases. This CDR3 comprises 15 residues. Germline CDR1 is SGHDT and CDR2 is YYEEEE. For the CDR3, the DNA is TGTGCCAGCAGCTTCGGGACATATCGCACAGATACGCAGTATTTT. Translating it yields CASSFGTYRTDTQYF.

V gene TRBV27 combines with J gene TRBJ1-2; 12 bases are shared with TRBD1. The CDR3 covers 15 residues. The trim removed 2 bases at V and 8 bases at J, leaving 6 bases unmatched. The germline V gene has CDR1 MNHEY and CDR2 SMNVEV (reference sequence). CDR3 protein: CASSLGTGGDSGYTF. The CDR3 DNA follows: TGTGCCAGCAGTTTAGGGACAGGGGGCGATTCGGGCTACACCTTC.

CDR3: CASTLDRGGNEQFF. The DNA of the CDR3 is TGTGCCAGCACCTTGGACAGGGGAGGCAATGAGCAGTTCTTC. This chain connects TRBV2 to TRBJ2-1, with 9 bases identical to TRBD1. The CDR3 has 14 amino acids. The germline CDR1 and CDR2 sequences are SNHLY and FYNNEI. V dropped 7 bases and J dropped 6; count of bases not matched to a gene: 7. Variable domain in full (rest from reference TRBV2 and TRBJ2-1): EPEVTQTPSHQVTQMGQEVILRCVPISNHLYFYWYRQILGQKVEFLVSFYNNEISEKSEIFDDQFSVERPDGSNFTLKIRSTKLEDSAMYFCASTLDRGGNEQFFGPGTRLTVL.

The J gene is TRBJ1-1, the V gene TRBV4-2; no firm D call. The length of the CDR3 is 13 residues. The V gene lost 0 bases and the J gene lost 7 bases, with 9 bases spanning the gap. In germline, CDR1 is LGHNA, CDR2 YNFKEQ. CDR3 protein: CASSQDIDYEAFF. CDR3 nucleotide sequence: TGTGCCAGCAGCCAAGATATCGACTATGAAGCTTTCTTT.

The chain uses TRBV7-2 and TRBJ2-7; TRBD2 matches 9 bases. This CDR3 region has 15 residues. CDR1 is SGHTA and CDR2 is FQGNSA in the germline V gene. The junction had 10 bases not matched to a gene; V was cut back by 5 bases and J by 5 bases. CDR3 DNA: TGTGCCAGCAGCACGGGACTAGCCGGGGTCAACGAGCAGTACTTC. The encoded protein is CASSTGLAGVNEQYF.

The rearrangement uses TRBV5-1 and TRBJ1-5; TRBD1 matches at 7 bases. The germline V gene encodes CDR1 SGHRS and CDR2 YFSETQ. After removal of 4 bases from V and 14 bases from J, the junction contained 12 bases not matched to a gene. The CDR3 totals 13 residues. CDR3 protein: CASSAEGDREKHF. The CDR3 bases are TGCGCCAGCAGCGCCGAGGGCGACAGGGAAAAGCATTTT.

The rearrangement joins TRBV19 to TRBJ1-1; tentative D call: TRBD1 (6 bases). Trimming cost V 0 bases and J 12 bases, with 14 bases left between them. The CDR3 has 13 residues. Germline loops: CDR1 LNHDA, CDR2 SQIVND (reference sequence). As DNA, the CDR3 is TGTGCCAGTAGTATAGACCCCCCAGGGGTTCCTTTCTTT. This codes for CASSIDPPGVPFF.

Worth noting for this clone: One end of the junction varies from germline; a read error may be responsible. The gene calls are TRBV14 and TRBJ2-4, with 9 bases matching TRBD2. Germline-derived CDR1 and CDR2 are SGHDN and FVKESK. The CDR3 loop spans 18 amino acids. The CDR3 nucleotides read TGTGCCAGCAGCGGGGGACTAGCCCCCGACTTAGCCAAAAACAGTCAGTACTTC. Its translation: CASSGGLAPDLAKNSQYF.

This chain links TRBV5-1 with TRBJ2-3; D gene ambiguous. From germline, CDR1 is SGHRS and CDR2 YFSETQ. The CDR3 covers 15 residues. Trimming took 0 bases from V and 0 from J, leaving 8 bases between them. The CDR3 DNA sequence: TGCGCCAGCAGCTTGGCAGACTCTAGCACAGATACGCAGTATTTT. Translation gives CASSLADSSTDTQYF.

V gene TRBV4-1 combines with J gene TRBJ2-5; tentative D call: TRBD1 (6 bases). This CDR3 comprises 15 residues. The ends were cut back, 4 bases at V and 5 bases at J, with 17 bases in the middle. Germline lookup yields CDR1 MGHRA and CDR2 YSYEKL. The CDR3 is CASSPGQGWEETQYF. The CDR3 region has the DNA TGCGCCAGCAGCCCCGGCCAGGGGTGGGAGGAGACCCAGTACTTC.

This clone was counted a single time. The chain has TRBV6-5 and TRBJ2-1; the D gene is possibly TRBD1 (5 bases). The V end lost 6 bases, the J end lost 7 bases, and 16 bases lay between the germline ends. Germline-derived CDR1 and CDR2 are MNHEY and SVGAGI. The CDR3 spans 14 residues. CDR3 nucleotides: TGTGCCAGCAGCTGGGTAGGGGTCGGGAATGAGCAGTTCTTC. This codes for CASSWVGVGNEQFF.

This chain connects TRBV4-1 to TRBJ2-7; tentative D call: TRBD1 (6 bases). CDR1 is MGHRA, CDR2 YSYEKL, per germline. V was cut by 4 bases and J by 0 bases, with 13 bases left in between. The CDR3 spans 15 residues. Here the CDR3 reads CASSPSRGYSYEQYF. Here the CDR3 DNA reads TGCGCCAGCAGCCCCTCCAGGGGATACTCCTACGAGCAGTACTTC.

The chain has TRBV4-1 and TRBJ1-4; 8 bases agree with TRBD1. Germline CDR1 MGHRA, CDR2 YSYEKL. The CDR3 totals 15 residues. J lost 5 bases, V lost 5 bases, and 7 bases had no gene match. The CDR3 protein is CASSYQDRANEKLFF. The CDR3 DNA sequence: TGCGCCAGCAGCTACCAGGACAGGGCAAATGAAAAACTGTTTTTT.

This chain joins TRBV5-1 and TRBJ2-1, with D unclear. The CDR3 runs 13 residues. Germline values: CDR1 SGHRS, CDR2 YFSETQ. V lost 0 bases and J 9 bases, leaving 10 bases between the germline ends. The CDR3 is CASSLDSFGEQFF. CDR3 sequence (DNA): TGCGCCAGCAGCTTGGACAGCTTTGGTGAGCAGTTCTTC.

The chain has TRBV6-5 and TRBJ1-2; D might be TRBD1 (5 bases). The CDR3 sequence is 15 residues long. CDR1 and CDR2 from the germline V gene are MNHEY and SVGAGI. Trimming left V 2 bases short and J 5 bases short, with 15 bases between. For the CDR3, the DNA is TGTGCCAGCAGTTACCAGAATGGGGGGGAATATGGCTACACCTTC. This encodes CASSYQNGGEYGYTF.

This clone was detected only once. This chain connects TRBV11-2 to TRBJ1-2; a weak D match, TRBD1 (5 bases). The CDR3 contains 17 residues. Trimming removed 7 bases from V and 2 bases from J, with 23 bases in between. Germline V gene sequence: CDR1 SGHAT, CDR2 FQNNGV. This chain's CDR3 is CASTSSVGRGTNYGYTF. DNA of the CDR3: TGTGCCAGCACCTCCTCAGTTGGGCGGGGGACGAACTATGGCTACACCTTC.

This chain connects TRBV9 to TRBJ2-3; no reliable D call. CDR1 and CDR2 (germline): SGDLS, YYNGEE. The CDR3 is 13 residues long. V lost 0 bases to trimming and J lost 4 bases, with 6 bases between them. The CDR3 coding sequence is TGTGCCAGCAGCGTAGATGGCCCAGATACGCAGTATTTT. It translates to CASSVDGPDTQYF.

V usage is TRBV10-3 and J usage is TRBJ1-1; a weak D match, TRBD1 (6 bases). The CDR3 covers 14 residues. Germline V CDR1 and CDR2: ENHRY, SYGVKD. Trimming left V 6 bases short and J 0 bases short, with 11 bases between. CDR3 nucleotide sequence: TGTGCCATCAGAAGGACAGACATGAACACTGAAGCTTTCTTT. As protein: CAIRRTDMNTEAFF.

The rearrangement uses TRBV2 and TRBJ2-6, with D possibly TRBD1 on 5 matching bases. CDR1 is SNHLY, CDR2 FYNNEI, per germline. Trimming removed 0 bases from V and 0 bases from J, with 12 bases in between. The CDR3 covers 18 residues. CDR3 sequence reads: CASSEAGTGYSGANVLTF. CDR3 bases: TGTGCCAGCAGTGAAGCTGGTACAGGTTACTCTGGGGCCAACGTCCTGACTTTC. Supplemented by reference TRBV2 and TRBJ2-6, the full variable domain reads EPEVTQTPSHQVTQMGQEVILRCVPISNHLYFYWYRQILGQKVEFLVSFYNNEISEKSEIFDDQFSVERPDGSNFTLKIRSTKLEDSAMYFCASSEAGTGYSGANVLTFGAGSRLTVL.

The V and J genes are TRBV20-1 and TRBJ2-7; D perhaps matches TRBD1 (6 bases). V lost 5 bases and J 11 bases, leaving 13 bases between the germline ends. The CDR3 spans 10 residues. CDR1 and CDR2 from the germline V gene are DFQATT and SNEGSKA (reference sequence). CDR3 coding DNA: TGCAGTGCTTATACAGGGAACGAGTACTTC. Its protein product is CSAYTGNEYF.

V gene TRBV7-9 combines with J gene TRBJ2-7; 9 bases match TRBD1. V was pared by 1 base and J by 0 bases, with 7 bases of the junction left unmatched. The germline V gene has CDR1 SEHNR and CDR2 FQNEAQ (reference sequence). The CDR3 runs 17 residues. CDR3 sequence (DNA): TGTGCCAGCAGCTTAGGGTACGGGGACAGGGACTCCTACGAGCAGTACTTC. This sequence encodes CASSLGYGDRDSYEQYF.

The rearrangement links TRBV7-9 to TRBJ1-1; TRBD1 might be the D (6 bases). This CDR3 has 14 residues. The V gene's germline CDR1 is SEHNR and CDR2 FQNEAQ (reference sequence). The V end lost 5 bases, the J end lost 6 bases, and 16 bases lay between the germline ends. The CDR3 loop is CASSADRLFAEAFF. CDR3 nucleotides: TGTGCCAGCAGCGCTGACAGGCTGTTCGCTGAAGCTTTCTTT.